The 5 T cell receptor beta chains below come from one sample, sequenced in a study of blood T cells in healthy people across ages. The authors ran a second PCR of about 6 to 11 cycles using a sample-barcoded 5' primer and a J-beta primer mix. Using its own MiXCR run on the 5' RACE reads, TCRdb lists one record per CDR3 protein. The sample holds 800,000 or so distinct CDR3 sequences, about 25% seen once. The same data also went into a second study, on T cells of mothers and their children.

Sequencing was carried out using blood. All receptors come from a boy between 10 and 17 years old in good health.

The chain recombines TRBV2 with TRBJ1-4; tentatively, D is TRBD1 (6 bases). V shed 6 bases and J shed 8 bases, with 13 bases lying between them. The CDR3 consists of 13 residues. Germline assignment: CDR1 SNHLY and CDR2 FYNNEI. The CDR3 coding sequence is TGTGCCAGCAGAGGGACATTTACCGAAAAACTGTTTTTT. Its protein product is CASRGTFTEKLFF.

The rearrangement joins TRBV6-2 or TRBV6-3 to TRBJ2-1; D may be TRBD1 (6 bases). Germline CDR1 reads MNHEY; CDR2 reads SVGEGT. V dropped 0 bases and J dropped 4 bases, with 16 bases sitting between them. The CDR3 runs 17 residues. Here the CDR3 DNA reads TGTGCCAGCAGTTACTCGGCGGAACTAGGGGGTTACAATGAGCAGTTCTTC. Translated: CASSYSAELGGYNEQFF.

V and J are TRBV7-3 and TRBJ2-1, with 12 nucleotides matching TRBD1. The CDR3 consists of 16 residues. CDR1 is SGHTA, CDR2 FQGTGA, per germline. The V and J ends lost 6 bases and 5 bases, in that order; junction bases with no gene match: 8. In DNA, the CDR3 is TGTGCCAGCAGGCCCGGGACAGGGGGCTTTAACAATGAGCAGTTCTTC. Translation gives CASRPGTGGFNNEQFF.

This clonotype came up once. The CDR3 sequence: CASRVAGGNNEQFF. The DNA for the CDR3 is TGTGCCAGCAGGGTAGCGGGAGGAAACAATGAGCAGTTCTTC. The chain links TRBV12-3 or TRBV12-4 to TRBJ2-1, with 10 nucleotides matching TRBD2. CDR3 length: 14 amino acids. Trimming removed 6 bases from V and 5 bases from J; junction bases left unmatched: 4.

The DNA of the CDR3 is TGTGCCAGCAGCACCGAGATGTGGTCGAGCGTCCCGAGCTCCTACAATGAGCAGTTCTTC. Protein product: CASSTEMWSSVPSSYNEQFF. The V call is TRBV6-8, the J call TRBJ2-1; no reliable D call. CDR1 is MNHGY, CDR2 SAAAGT, per germline. The CDR3 runs to 20 residues. V was pared by 6 bases and J by 0 bases, with 27 bases between.